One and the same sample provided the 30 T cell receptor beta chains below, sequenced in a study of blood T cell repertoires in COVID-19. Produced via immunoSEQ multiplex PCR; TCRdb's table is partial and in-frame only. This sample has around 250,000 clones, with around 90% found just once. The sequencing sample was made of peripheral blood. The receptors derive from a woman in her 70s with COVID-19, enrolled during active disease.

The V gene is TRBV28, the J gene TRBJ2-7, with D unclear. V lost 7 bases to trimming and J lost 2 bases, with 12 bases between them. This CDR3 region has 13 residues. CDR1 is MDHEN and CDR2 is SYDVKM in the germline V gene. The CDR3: CASTTPIAYEQYF. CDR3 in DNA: TGTGCCAGCACGACTCCCATTGCCTACGAGCAGTACTTC.

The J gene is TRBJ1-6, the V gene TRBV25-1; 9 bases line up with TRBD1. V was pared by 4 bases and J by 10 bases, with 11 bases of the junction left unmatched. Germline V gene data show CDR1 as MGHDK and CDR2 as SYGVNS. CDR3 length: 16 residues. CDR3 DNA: TGTGCCAGCAGTGTATGGGACAGGGCAAGTGGGTCACCCCTCCACTTT. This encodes CASSVWDRASGSPLHF.

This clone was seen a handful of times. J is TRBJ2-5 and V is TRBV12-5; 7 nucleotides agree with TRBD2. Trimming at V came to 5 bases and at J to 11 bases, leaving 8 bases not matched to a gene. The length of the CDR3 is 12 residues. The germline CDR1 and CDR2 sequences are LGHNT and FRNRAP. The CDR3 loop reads CASGPPGGSQYF. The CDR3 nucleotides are TGTGCTAGTGGTCCCCCCGGGGGGTCTCAGTACTTC.

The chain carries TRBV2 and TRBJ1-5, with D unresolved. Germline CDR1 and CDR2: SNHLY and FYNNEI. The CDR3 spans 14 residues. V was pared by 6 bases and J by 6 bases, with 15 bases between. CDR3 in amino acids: CASSLTPQSQPQHF. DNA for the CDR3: TGTGCCAGCAGCCTGACACCCCAGAGTCAGCCCCAGCATTTT.

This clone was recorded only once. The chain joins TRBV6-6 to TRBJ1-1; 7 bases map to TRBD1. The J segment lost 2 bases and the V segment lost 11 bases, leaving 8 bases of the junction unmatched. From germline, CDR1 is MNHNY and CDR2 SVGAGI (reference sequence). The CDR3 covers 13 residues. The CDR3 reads CAASGTANTEAFF. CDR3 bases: TGTGCCGCCTCCGGGACAGCTAACACTGAAGCTTTCTTT.

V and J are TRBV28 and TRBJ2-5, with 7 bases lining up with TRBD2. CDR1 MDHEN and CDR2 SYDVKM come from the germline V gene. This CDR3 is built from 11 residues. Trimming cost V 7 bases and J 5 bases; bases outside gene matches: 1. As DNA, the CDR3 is TGTGCCAGCACGGGAGGCGAGACCCAGTACTTC. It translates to CASTGGETQYF.

This CDR3 reads CSASPGDLGYTF. As DNA, the CDR3 is TGCAGTGCTAGTCCGGGGGACCTTGGCTACACCTTC. The chain carries TRBV20-1 and TRBJ1-2, with a possible D match to TRBD1 (5 bases). Germline V gene data show CDR1 as DFQATT and CDR2 as SNEGSKA (reference sequence). V was trimmed by 3 bases and J by 7 bases, leaving 12 bases between them. There are 12 residues in the CDR3.

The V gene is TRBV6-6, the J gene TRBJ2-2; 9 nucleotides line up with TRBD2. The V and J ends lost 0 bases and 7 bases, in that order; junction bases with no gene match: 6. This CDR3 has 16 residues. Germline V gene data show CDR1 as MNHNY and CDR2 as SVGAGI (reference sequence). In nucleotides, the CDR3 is TGTGCCAGCAGTTACTCGGGCCAGCGGGAGGTCGGGGAGCTGTTTTTT. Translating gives CASSYSGQREVGELFF.

This CDR3 is CSASLPGQGGHEQYF. The CDR3 bases are TGCAGTGCTAGTCTCCCGGGACAGGGGGGACACGAGCAGTACTTC. The J gene is TRBJ2-7, the V gene TRBV20-1; 11 bases line up with TRBD1. V lost 3 bases and J lost 5; bases outside the gene matches: 9. The CDR3 extends over 15 amino acids. Germline lookup yields CDR1 DFQATT and CDR2 SNEGSKA (reference sequence).

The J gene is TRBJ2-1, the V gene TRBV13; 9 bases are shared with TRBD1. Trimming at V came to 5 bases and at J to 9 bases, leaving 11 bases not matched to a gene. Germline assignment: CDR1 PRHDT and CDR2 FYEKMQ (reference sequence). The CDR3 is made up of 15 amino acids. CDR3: CASSLTGGTSREQFF. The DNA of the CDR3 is TGTGCCAGCAGCCTTACAGGGGGCACAAGCCGTGAGCAGTTCTTC.

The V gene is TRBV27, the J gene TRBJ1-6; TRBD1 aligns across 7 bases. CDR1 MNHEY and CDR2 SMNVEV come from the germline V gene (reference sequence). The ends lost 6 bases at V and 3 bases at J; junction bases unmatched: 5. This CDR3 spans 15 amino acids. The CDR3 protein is CASRITGDYNSPLHF. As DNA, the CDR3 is TGTGCCAGCAGGATAACAGGGGACTATAATTCACCCCTCCACTTT.

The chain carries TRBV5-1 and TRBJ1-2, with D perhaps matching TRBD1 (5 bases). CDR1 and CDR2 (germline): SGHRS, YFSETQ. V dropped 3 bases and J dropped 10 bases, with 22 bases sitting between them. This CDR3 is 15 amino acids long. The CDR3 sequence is CASSSITGTGDAYTF. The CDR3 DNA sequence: TGCGCCAGCAGCTCCATCACAGGTACGGGGGATGCCTACACCTTC.

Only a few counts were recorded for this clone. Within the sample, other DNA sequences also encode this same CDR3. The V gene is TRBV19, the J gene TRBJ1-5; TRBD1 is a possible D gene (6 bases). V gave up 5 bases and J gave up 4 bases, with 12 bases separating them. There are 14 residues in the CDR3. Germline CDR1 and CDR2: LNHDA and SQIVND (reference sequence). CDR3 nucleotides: TGTGCCAGTAGTCAGACAGGCGGGAATCAGCCCCAGCATTTT. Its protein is CASSQTGGNQPQHF. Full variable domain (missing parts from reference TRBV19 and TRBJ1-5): DGGITQSPKYLFRKEGQNVTLSCEQNLNHDAMYWYRQDPGQGLRLIYYSQIVNDFQKGDIAEGYSVSREKKESFPLTVTSAQKNPTAFYLCASSQTGGNQPQHFGDGTRLSIL.

The chain's CDR3 is CASSSSGRENNEQFF. CDR3 in DNA: TGCGCCAGCAGCTCCAGCGGGAGGGAGAACAATGAGCAGTTCTTC. This chain joins TRBV5-1 and TRBJ2-1, with TRBD2 matching over 10 bases. The germline CDR1 and CDR2 sequences are SGHRS and YFSETQ. Trimming cost V 3 bases and J 5 bases; bases outside gene matches: 5. This CDR3 contains 15 residues.

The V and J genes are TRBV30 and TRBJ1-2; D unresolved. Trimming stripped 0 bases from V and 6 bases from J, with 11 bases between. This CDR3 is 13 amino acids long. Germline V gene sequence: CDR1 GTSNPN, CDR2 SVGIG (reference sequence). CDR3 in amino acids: CAWSVPLADGYTF. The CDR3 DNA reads TGTGCCTGGAGTGTCCCCCTGGCGGATGGCTACACCTTC.

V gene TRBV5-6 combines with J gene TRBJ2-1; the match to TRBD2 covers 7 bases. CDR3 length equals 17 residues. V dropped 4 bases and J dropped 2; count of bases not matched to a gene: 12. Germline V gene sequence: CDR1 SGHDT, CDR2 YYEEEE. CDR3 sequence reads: CASSPPWGRAAYNEQFF. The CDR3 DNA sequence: TGTGCCAGCAGCCCGCCTTGGGGGAGGGCAGCCTACAATGAGCAGTTCTTC.

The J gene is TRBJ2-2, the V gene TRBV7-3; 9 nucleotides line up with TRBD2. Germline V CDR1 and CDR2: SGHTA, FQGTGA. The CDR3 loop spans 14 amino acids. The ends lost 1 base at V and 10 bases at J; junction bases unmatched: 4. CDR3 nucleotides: TGTGCCAGCAGCTTAATAGCGGGAGTAGCGGAGCTGTTTTTT. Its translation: CASSLIAGVAELFF.

The CDR3 spells CASSIGGVNTEAFF. As DNA, the CDR3 is TGTGCCAGTAGTATTGGAGGGGTGAACACTGAAGCTTTCTTT. V usage is TRBV19 and J usage is TRBJ1-1, with D maybe TRBD1 (5 bases). V lost 3 bases to trimming and J lost 0 bases, with 8 bases between them. The CDR3 consists of 14 residues. Germline CDR1 LNHDA, CDR2 SQIVND (reference sequence).

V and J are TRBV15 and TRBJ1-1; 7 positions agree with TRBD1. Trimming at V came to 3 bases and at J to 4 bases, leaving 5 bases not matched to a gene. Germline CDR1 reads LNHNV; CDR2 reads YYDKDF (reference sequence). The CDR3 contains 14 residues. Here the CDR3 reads CATSSKGAGTEAFF. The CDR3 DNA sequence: TGTGCCACCAGCAGCAAGGGGGCTGGCACTGAAGCTTTCTTT.

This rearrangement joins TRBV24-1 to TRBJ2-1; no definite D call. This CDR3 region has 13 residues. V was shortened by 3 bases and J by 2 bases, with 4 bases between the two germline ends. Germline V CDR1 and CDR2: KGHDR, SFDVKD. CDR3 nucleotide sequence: TGTGCCACCAGTGATCGGGCCTACAATGAGCAGTTCTTC. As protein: CATSDRAYNEQFF.

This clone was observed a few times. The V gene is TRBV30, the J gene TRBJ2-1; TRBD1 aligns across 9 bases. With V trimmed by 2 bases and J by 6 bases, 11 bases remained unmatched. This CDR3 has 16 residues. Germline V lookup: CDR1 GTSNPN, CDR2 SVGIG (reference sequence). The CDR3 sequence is CAWSLSSGQGTNEQFF. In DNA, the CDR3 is TGTGCCTGGAGTTTATCCTCGGGACAGGGTACCAATGAGCAGTTCTTC.

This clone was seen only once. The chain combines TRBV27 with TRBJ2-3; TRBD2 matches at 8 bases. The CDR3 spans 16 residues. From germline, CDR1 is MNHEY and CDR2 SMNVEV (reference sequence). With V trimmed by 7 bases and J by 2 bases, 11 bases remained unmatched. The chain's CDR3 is CASIQGTSPYTDTQYF. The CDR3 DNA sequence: TGTGCCAGCATCCAGGGGACTAGTCCTTACACAGATACGCAGTATTTT.

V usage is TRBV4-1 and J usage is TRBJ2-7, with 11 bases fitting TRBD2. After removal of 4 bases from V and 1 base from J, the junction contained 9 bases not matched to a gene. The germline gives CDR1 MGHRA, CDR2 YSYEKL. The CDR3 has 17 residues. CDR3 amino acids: CASSREAGTSGSYEQYF. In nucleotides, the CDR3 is TGCGCCAGCAGCCGAGAAGCCGGGACTAGCGGTTCCTACGAGCAGTACTTC.

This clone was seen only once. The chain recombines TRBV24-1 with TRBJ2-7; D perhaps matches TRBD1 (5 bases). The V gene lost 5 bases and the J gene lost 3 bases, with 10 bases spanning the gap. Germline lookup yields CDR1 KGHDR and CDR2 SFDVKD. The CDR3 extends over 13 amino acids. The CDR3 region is CATSAGDSYEQYF. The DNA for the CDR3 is TGTGCCACCAGTGCCGGTGACAGCTACGAGCAGTACTTC.

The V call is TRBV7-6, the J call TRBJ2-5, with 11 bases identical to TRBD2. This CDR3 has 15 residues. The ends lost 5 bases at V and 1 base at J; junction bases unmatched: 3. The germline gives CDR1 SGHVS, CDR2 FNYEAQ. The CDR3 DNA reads TGTGCCAGCAGCCCAGGGACTAGCGGCCAAGAGACCCAGTACTTC. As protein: CASSPGTSGQETQYF.

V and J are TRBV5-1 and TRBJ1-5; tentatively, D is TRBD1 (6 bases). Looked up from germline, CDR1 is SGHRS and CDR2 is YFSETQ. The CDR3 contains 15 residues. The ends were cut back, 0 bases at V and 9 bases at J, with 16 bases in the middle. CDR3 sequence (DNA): TGCGCCAGCAGCTTGGAATCCGGGGGGCGTGGGCCCCAGCATTTT. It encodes CASSLESGGRGPQHF.

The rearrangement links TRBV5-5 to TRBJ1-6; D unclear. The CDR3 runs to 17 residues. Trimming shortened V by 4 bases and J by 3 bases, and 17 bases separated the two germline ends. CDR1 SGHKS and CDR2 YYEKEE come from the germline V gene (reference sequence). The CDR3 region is CASSPTPPDGYNSPLHF. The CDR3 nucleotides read TGTGCCAGCAGCCCCACACCACCCGATGGCTATAATTCACCCCTCCACTTT.

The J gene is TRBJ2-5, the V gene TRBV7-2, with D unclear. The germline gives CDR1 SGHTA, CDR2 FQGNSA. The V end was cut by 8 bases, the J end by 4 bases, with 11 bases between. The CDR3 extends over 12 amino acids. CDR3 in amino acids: CASSVSRETQYF. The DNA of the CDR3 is TGTGCCAGCTCCGTCTCTCGAGAGACCCAGTACTTC.

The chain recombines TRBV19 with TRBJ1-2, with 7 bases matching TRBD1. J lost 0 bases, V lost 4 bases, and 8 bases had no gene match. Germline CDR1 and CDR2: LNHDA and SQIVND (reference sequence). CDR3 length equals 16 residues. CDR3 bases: TGTGCCAGTAGTACCTATGGGACAGCTTCTAACTATGGCTACACCTTC. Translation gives CASSTYGTASNYGYTF. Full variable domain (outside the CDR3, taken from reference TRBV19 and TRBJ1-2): DGGITQSPKYLFRKEGQNVTLSCEQNLNHDAMYWYRQDPGQGLRLIYYSQIVNDFQKGDIAEGYSVSREKKESFPLTVTSAQKNPTAFYLCASSTYGTASNYGYTFGSGTRLTVV.

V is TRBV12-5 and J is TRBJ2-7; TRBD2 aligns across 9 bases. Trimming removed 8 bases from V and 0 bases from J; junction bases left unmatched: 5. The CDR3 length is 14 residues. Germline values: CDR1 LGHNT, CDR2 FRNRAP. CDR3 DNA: TGTGCTAGTCGGGCGGGAGGGAGCTCCTACGAGCAGTACTTC. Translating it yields CASRAGGSSYEQYF.